This TCR beta chain was found in a study of Graves' ophthalmopathy and Graves' hyperthyroidism (dated by TCRdb to about 2018). In terms of the full investigation: Peripheral blood samples were taken at the time of initial diagnosis, before any treatment was given. The study used signatures of the TCR beta repertoire to tell Graves' ophthalmopathy apart from Graves' hyperthyroidism and to predict which patients would progress to ophthalmopathy. In total, some 140 blood samples were TCR-sequenced: some 43 ophthalmopathy, some 75 hyperthyroidism and some 17 hyperthyroidism-to-ophthalmopathy patients. To explore V-J signatures that distinguish ophthalmopathy from hyperthyroidism, a discovery set of about a hundred patients was enrolled, made up of some 41 with ophthalmopathy and around 57 with stable hyperthyroidism. An independent validation cohort was composed of around 19 hyperthyroidism patients and 17 patients who later progressed from hyperthyroidism to ophthalmopathy. T-cell repertoires of thyroid tissue and blood were compared in 5 or 6 hyperthyroidism patients. After sampling, hyperthyroidism patients received methimazole starting at 30 mg daily, and ophthalmopathy patients received high-dose intravenous methylprednisolone. The 85 to 100 discovery patients were divided at random into training and test sets in a 7:3 ratio. Overall study results and their limits: In validation, the model predicted ophthalmopathy progression with roughly 68% sensitivity and roughly 78% specificity; some 13 predicted patients were CT-confirmed with GO in a median of approximately six months. The 13-signature model separated ophthalmopathy from stable hyperthyroidism with 87.88% sensitivity and about 84% specificity in cross-validation, and 80%/75% in the test set. Most expanded thyroid clonotypes with a frequency above 0.001 also appeared in blood, which suggests that blood repertoires may reflect the immune response in the thyroid. Sample size was not predetermined statistically, and investigators were not blinded to group allocation.

This clonotype was found many times. Its target antigen remains unknown. The sample holds no much larger clone one base away, and base qualities are not on file. TCR beta CDR3 regions were amplified from RNA transcripts for repertoire sequencing. HTBI primers and the Qiagen OneStep RT-PCR kit were used in a first-round RT-PCR, which was followed by a second-round multiplex PCR, size selection and purification. Sequencing of the libraries was carried out on an Illumina HiSeq2000 in paired-end mode with 100 bp reads. The study's own analysis went as follows. SOAPnuke was used for read processing, and reads with adapters, uncalled bases, a mean Phred below 15, or no exact constant-primer or identifier match were discarded. COPE v1.2.5 was used to merge the high-quality paired reads. Each unique nucleotide sequence was defined as a clonotype, and clonotypes were aligned to IMGT TRB V, D and J references with MiTCR v1.1. Analysis was restricted to V-J combinations with a frequency above 0.0001, which covered roughly 99% of repertoires. A TCR clonal expansion and chaos score per V-J combination was defined as the ratio of F50 clonal expansion to chaos observed in the TCRdist matrix. Welch's t-statistics and random forest were used to reduce the features to 10 to 15 V-J combinations, which were then used as input to a naive Bayes classifier. The similarity between thyroid and blood repertoires was quantified using the Morisita-Horn index. The raw public reads went through TCRdb reprocessing: fastp at Q25, MiXCR clone calling, in-frame beta chains kept. Identical CDR3 proteins give one entry, which carries the most common genes and DNA. TCRdb, not the original authors, processed these V and J calls. This sample gives fewer than 400,000 distinct CDR3 sequences in total; 15% to 20% of them show up just once. Together, the top ten hold 1.5% to 2% of the sample.

Germline trimming: 8 bases from V, 7 bases from J; junction bases outside gene matches: 5. From its cysteine to its phenylalanine, the CDR3 spans 11 amino acids. Only the CDR3 region is kept as DNA, spanning 33 bases read in frame from base 1. Based on the germline V gene, the CDR1 and CDR2 sequences are MNHEY and SVGEGT. Ophthalmopathy patients were characterized by moderately to severely active disease, a Clinical Activity Score of at least 3, a NOSPECS grade of at least 4, and a disease duration under 3 months. Anyone with other autoimmune diseases, uncontrolled infections, pregnancy or lactation was excluded from the study. Diagnosis was based on clinical symptoms, serum thyroxine, TRAb, thyroid ultrasound and orbital computed tomography. Ficoll-Paque density gradient centrifugation was used to isolate PBMCs from around 9.1 ml of fresh peripheral blood. Total RNA was extracted using Trizol reagent, and RNA quality was checked on an Agilent 2100 Bioanalyzer.

The sequencing input was peripheral blood. The chain couples TRBV6-2 or TRBV6-3 to TRBJ2-7, and 7 junctional nucleotides match TRBD2. This clonotype was sampled from a woman between 18 and 29 years old with Graves' ophthalmopathy. Donor details come from another sample of the same person, matched by shared clones. The DNA sequence follows: TGTGCCAGCGGGAGGGCGGGAGAGCAGTACTTC. The resulting protein is CASGRAGEQYF.